This T cell receptor (beta chain) comes out of a study of shared clonotypes between healthy human individuals (dated by TCRdb to the early 2020s). Describing the broader study: The cohort included a few men and a couple of women between 18 and 49 years of age. Per donor, three plates each were used for CD4 naive and CD4 memory, two for CD8 naive, and one for CD8 memory. To estimate repertoire size and how much clonotype sharing occurs between individuals, the study deeply sequenced the blood TCR repertoires of five healthy adults. Libraries were prepared and TCR repertoires were sequenced by different laboratories using diverse techniques, in order to increase sequencing depth and limit assay-specific biases. Leukapheresis yielded between about 0.85 and 10 billion PBMCs per donor.

Points on this clone: No antigen is known for it. No base quality information exists; no much larger clone differs at one position.

Using the deep immunoSEQ assay, multiplex PCR amplified TCR CDR3 regions from genomic DNA. Extracted genomic DNA from each cell subset was spread evenly across all wells of several immunoSEQ 96-well plates, with each plate serving as a replicate. For sorted subsets, roughly 200 ng of genomic DNA, equivalent to 30,000 or so T cell genomes, went into each replicate PCR. Purified libraries were quantified with a Qubit 3.0 fluorometer, sized on a Bioanalyzer 2100, and re-quantified with the KAPA Library Quantification kit. A separate single-read 150-cycle Illumina NextSeq 550 flow cell was used to sequence each immunoSEQ 96-well plate. As for the authors' bioinformatics: The immunoSEQ output contained only junctional sequences without quality scores, so filtering could not match that applied to full-length reads. Sequences were annotated with PyIR, a Python wrapper for IgBLAST v1.9, and V/J genes and CDR3 were assigned using IMGT germline references. Reads were filtered out if the reads had weak V/J assignments (E-value above 1e-6), no CDR3, stop codons, out-of-frame junctions, or ambiguous translated residues. A V3J clonotype was defined by an identical inferred V gene, J gene, and CDR3 amino acid sequence. To compute the percentage overlap between repertoires, the number of shared unique clonotypes was divided by the size of the smaller repertoire. RTK rarefaction, the Chao1 estimator, and Recon v2.1 estimates of unobserved clonotypes were used to assess repertoire richness. Generation probabilities for all TCRbeta clonotypes obtained by the gDNA method from a handful of donors were computed using OLGA. The source is immuneACCESS, and TCRdb retained only in-frame sequences with V and J called. Part of the clones is not carried over; for the studies checked, unresolved V genes explain less than half of this, and the remainder is unexplained. V and J calls and clone size follow that table, whereas D and trimming were derived from the DNA. This sample holds about 980,000 clones; around 80% were observed only once. The ten biggest clones cover approximately 1.5% of the sample.

What the authors observed across the whole study: Rarefaction of sorted-subset datasets indicated incomplete sequencing despite the large sequencing depth. Sharing across several donors was observed for approximately 5% of naive CD4, about 4% of naive CD8, 2% to 2.5% of memory CD4, and over 0.3% of memory CD8 clonotypes. The genetic and exposure-history diversity represented was limited by the small number of donors. Estimated clonotype richness was generally larger for naive than for memory subsets. Clonotypes shared by all four sorted-subset donors showed higher generation probabilities than non-shared clonotypes. Sampling was restricted to blood, and TCR repertoires in tissue are likely to differ from TCR repertoires in blood. Pairwise subsampling indicated that sequencing depth was expected to affect the degree of clonotype sharing among donors.

The donors were healthy, HIV-negative adults who had no recently reported acute infections or vaccinations. All donors were Caucasian adults living in Nashville, Tennessee, USA. CD4+ T cells were enriched by magnetic negative selection; naive cells were then positively selected on CD45RA, and the negative fraction formed the memory subset. Blood was collected by leukapheresis, and PBMCs were isolated by Ficoll-Histopaque density gradient centrifugation and then cryopreserved in liquid nitrogen vapor phase. Purity and quantity of every magnetically sorted T cell population were checked by analytical flow cytometry. Each sorted fraction had its genomic DNA isolated and then quantified by UV absorbance on a Nanodrop 2000c. This receptor was identified in a man younger than 30 in good health. The sequenced material came from memory CD4+ T cells sorted from blood. The meaning of the sample's cell subset or site label: CD45RA-negative fraction.

The CDR3 reads as follows: CASSLEDRGGEQYF. The nucleotide sequence reads TGTGCCAGCAGCTTAGAGGACAGGGGTGGCGAGCAGTACTTC. This chain is built from TRBV13 and TRBJ2-7, with 9 central nucleotides matching TRBD1. The CDR3 covers 14 residues, taking in both the cysteine and the phenylalanine. The sequence is cut down to CDR3 DNA, 42 bases in frame from base 1. V trim: 1 base; J trim: 6 bases; unmatched bases: 4. CDR1 and CDR2 (PRHDT, FYEKMQ) derive from the germline V gene (reference sequence).